This passage covers 26 T cell receptor beta chains from one sample sequenced in a study of identical twins. TCRdb fed the 5' RACE reads into MiXCR, producing one record per CDR3 protein. The profile shows 1.5 million to 2 million distinct CDR3 sequences, about 32% of them singletons. Sequenced input: cord blood. Source of these receptors: a newborn girl in good health.

Details on this clonotype: One end of the junction is discordant with germline, which a read error may explain. The V gene is TRBV5-1, the J gene TRBJ2-1, with 10 bases fitting TRBD2. Per the germline V gene, CDR1 is SGHRS and CDR2 is YFSETQ. This CDR3 comprises 15 residues. For the CDR3, the DNA is TGCGCCAGCAGCTCTAGCGGGGGATCCTGCAATGAGCAGTTCTTC. Translation gives CASSSSGGSCNEQFF.

This chain uses TRBV12-3 or TRBV12-4 with TRBJ2-2; no clear D. The CDR3 has 15 amino acids. V lost 0 bases and J 3 bases, leaving 8 bases between the germline ends. The CDR3 coding sequence is TGTGCCAGCAGTTTAGCGCGGCTCCACACCGGGGAGCTGTTTTTT. It codes for CASSLARLHTGELFF.

This rearrangement joins TRBV7-6 to TRBJ2-2, with D possibly being TRBD2 (6 bases). In germline, CDR1 is SGHVS, CDR2 FNYEAQ. V was pared by 2 bases and J by 8 bases, with 18 bases between. The CDR3 contains 16 residues. The CDR3, as DNA: TGTGCCAGCAGCTTACTCGGCCCAAGAGGACTAGGGGAGCTGTTTTTT. It encodes CASSLLGPRGLGELFF.

The chain carries TRBV6-1 and TRBJ1-2; unclear D gene. The CDR3 is 15 amino acids. Germline loops: CDR1 MNHNS, CDR2 SASEGT. Trimming shortened V by 2 bases and J by 8 bases, and 18 bases separated the two germline ends. The CDR3 coding sequence is TGTGCCAGCAGTGAATACCGGGCGCCAACTAAAGGCTACACCTTC. This encodes CASSEYRAPTKGYTF.

This chain connects TRBV11-2 to TRBJ2-3; 11 bases fit TRBD2. Germline assignment: CDR1 SGHAT and CDR2 FQNNGV. The length of the CDR3 is 16 residues. V lost 6 bases, J lost 2 bases, and 7 bases stayed unmatched. The CDR3 is CASSRLAGSDTDTQYF. The CDR3 DNA is TGTGCCAGCAGTCGACTAGCGGGGTCCGACACAGATACGCAGTATTTT.

A few counts support this clonotype. This chain links TRBV2 with TRBJ2-7, with D uncertain. The V end lost 8 bases, the J end lost 0 bases, and 14 bases lay between the germline ends. This CDR3 has 14 amino acids. The germline V gene has CDR1 SNHLY and CDR2 FYNNEI. CDR3 sequence reads: CASEGIPSSYEQYF. The CDR3 region has the DNA TGTGCCAGCGAAGGGATCCCGAGCTCCTACGAGCAGTACTTC. The whole variable domain, remainder taken from reference TRBV2 and TRBJ2-7, is EPEVTQTPSHQVTQMGQEVILRCVPISNHLYFYWYRQILGQKVEFLVSFYNNEISEKSEIFDDQFSVERPDGSNFTLKIRSTKLEDSAMYFCASEGIPSSYEQYFGPGTRLTVT.

V and J are TRBV2 and TRBJ1-6; the D is unclear. CDR3 size: 15 residues. In germline, CDR1 is SNHLY, CDR2 FYNNEI. V gave up 3 bases and J gave up 0 bases, with 6 bases separating them. CDR3 residues: CASSDESSYNSPLHF. Written as DNA, the CDR3 is TGTGCCAGCAGTGATGAGAGCTCCTATAATTCACCCCTCCACTTT.

To note about this clonotype: A much larger clone differs by one base, so this may be a read error. The conserved phenylalanine or tryptophan is not found at the CDR3 terminus, so this likely reflects a read error. The chain couples TRBV12-3 or TRBV12-4 to TRBJ1-2, with D tentatively TRBD1 (5 bases). Trimming left V 0 bases short and J 4 bases short, with 9 bases between. The CDR3 spans 14 residues. The CDR3: CASSLAGTVYGYTI. The CDR3 DNA sequence: TGTGCCAGCAGTTTAGCAGGGACCGTCTATGGCTACACCATC.

The chain has TRBV7-9 and TRBJ2-1; 15 bases map to TRBD2. This CDR3 has 16 residues. The V gene end was trimmed by 2 bases and the J gene end by 9 bases; junction bases not matched to a gene: 5. Germline V gene data show CDR1 as SEHNR and CDR2 as FQNEAQ (reference sequence). Here the CDR3 DNA reads TGTGCCAGCAGCTTATTCGGACTAGCGGGGGGGCGTGAGCAGTTCTTC. This gives the protein CASSLFGLAGGREQFF.

The chain has TRBV20-1 and TRBJ1-6; possible D gene TRBD1, 5 bases. V lost 5 bases to trimming and J lost 6 bases, with 11 bases between them. Germline CDR1 and CDR2: DFQATT and SNEGSKA (reference sequence). This CDR3 comprises 13 residues. As DNA, the CDR3 is TGCAGTGCTCTAGTAGGGGCTAATTCACCCCTCCACTTT. Translating gives CSALVGANSPLHF.

This clonotype occurred a few times. The chain combines TRBV24-1 with TRBJ2-1; tentative D call: TRBD2 (6 bases). Trimming left V 4 bases short and J 6 bases short, with 9 bases between. Germline V CDR1 and CDR2: KGHDR, SFDVKD. The CDR3 has 13 amino acids. The CDR3 sequence: CATSEGLRNEQFF. CDR3 in DNA: TGTGCCACCAGTGAGGGACTCCGCAATGAGCAGTTCTTC.

As concerns this clonotype: The junction does not match germline at one end; this may be a read error. The chain has TRBV29-1 and TRBJ1-2; TRBD1 might be the D (5 bases). This CDR3 contains 11 residues. Germline lookup yields CDR1 SQVTM and CDR2 ANQGSEA. The CDR3 coding sequence is TGCAGCGTCCGGGACTCCTATGACTACACCTTC. Its translation: CSVRDSYDYTF.

This clonotype appeared a few times. The CDR3 loop reads CASRRTGTRGSYEQFF. The CDR3 nucleotides read TGTGCCAGCAGACGGACCGGGACTAGGGGTTCCTATGAGCAGTTCTTC. V usage is TRBV6-2 or TRBV6-3 and J usage is TRBJ2-1, with 8 bases that match TRBD2. The CDR3 extends over 16 amino acids. The V segment lost 6 bases and the J segment 8 bases; nucleotides outside the gene matches: 15. Per germline, CDR1 MNHEY and CDR2 SVGEGT.

This rearrangement joins TRBV7-2 to TRBJ2-7; D unresolved. Matching the DNA end better, TRBJ2-5 makes the J call doubtful. Germline CDR1 SGHTA, CDR2 FQGNSA. The CDR3 covers 14 residues. This CDR3 reads CASSFPGPRETQYF. The CDR3 coding sequence is TGTGCCAGCAGCTTTCCTGGCCCTAGAGAGACCCAGTACTTC.

The chain carries TRBV5-1 and TRBJ2-5, with TRBD1 identical over 7 bases. The end of the DNA fits TRBJ2-7 better, so the J call may be wrong. CDR3 length equals 14 residues. The germline CDR1 and CDR2 sequences are SGHRS and YFSETQ. CDR3 amino acids: CASSWARQGYEQYF. CDR3 nucleotide sequence: TGCGCCAGCAGCTGGGCCAGACAGGGTTACGAGCAGTACTTC.

As for this clonotype: A read error is possible here, since a much larger clone lies one base away. The chain carries TRBV4-2 and TRBJ1-2; the match to TRBD1 covers 8 bases. CDR3 length equals 16 residues. Germline values: CDR1 LGHNA, CDR2 YNFKEQ. The CDR3 loop is CASGQGRTGQNYGYTF. The CDR3 region has the DNA TGTGCCAGCGGCCAAGGGCGGACAGGGCAAAACTATGGCTACACCTTC.

Only a few counts were recorded for this clonotype. The chain uses TRBV13 and TRBJ2-1; no reliable D call. The V and J ends lost 0 bases and 9 bases respectively, with 9 bases between them. Germline V gives CDR1 PRHDT, CDR2 FYEKMQ (reference sequence). The CDR3 length is 13 residues. CDR3 protein: CASSLGWGSEQFF. The CDR3 bases are TGTGCCAGCAGCTTAGGGTGGGGAAGTGAGCAGTTCTTC. Together with reference TRBV13 and TRBJ2-1, the CDR3 gives the full variable domain: AAGVIQSPRHLIKEKRETATLKCYPIPRHDTVYWYQQGPGQDPQFLISFYEKMQSDKGSIPDRFSAQQFSDYHSELNMSSLELGDSALYFCASSLGWGSEQFFGPGTRLTVL.

This rearrangement joins TRBV6-1 to TRBJ1-6, with a weak D call TRBD1 (5 bases). Between the trimmed V and J ends, which lost 6 bases and 6 bases, there was a span of 9 bases. There are 13 residues in the CDR3. Germline CDR1 and CDR2: MNHNS and SASEGT. CDR3 in DNA: TGTGCCAGCAGACCGAGGGGTAATTCACCCCTCCACTTT. Translated: CASRPRGNSPLHF.

The chain joins TRBV20-1 to TRBJ2-6, with no clear D. Trimming stripped 0 bases from V and 0 bases from J, with 12 bases between. Germline-derived CDR1 and CDR2 are DFQATT and SNEGSKA (reference sequence). The CDR3 contains 17 residues. The CDR3 reads CSARDHLSVSGANVLTF. The CDR3 coding sequence is TGCAGTGCTAGAGATCATCTCAGCGTCTCTGGGGCCAACGTCCTGACTTTC.

The J gene is TRBJ1-5, the V gene TRBV20-1; D is possibly TRBD1 (5 bases). Looked up from germline, CDR1 is DFQATT and CDR2 is SNEGSKA (reference sequence). Between the trimmed V and J ends, which lost 3 bases and 2 bases, there was a span of 8 bases. This CDR3 has 13 amino acids. In DNA, the CDR3 is TGCAGTGCTAGCCGGGACGGCAATCAGCCCCAGCATTTT. Its protein product is CSASRDGNQPQHF.

The CDR3 protein is CASSQGQGLNQPQHF. Here the CDR3 DNA reads TGTGCCAGCAGCCAAGGCCAGGGATTAAATCAGCCCCAGCATTTT. This sequence joins TRBV4-2 and TRBJ1-5; the D gene is possibly TRBD1 (5 bases). CDR1 and CDR2 (germline): LGHNA, YNFKEQ. The CDR3 contains 15 residues. V was shortened by 1 base and J by 4 bases, with 11 bases between the two germline ends.

In its sample, this clonotype was seen a few times. The V and J genes are TRBV7-9 and TRBJ1-5; the match to TRBD1 covers 10 bases. Germline V gives CDR1 SEHNR, CDR2 FQNEAQ (reference sequence). This CDR3 comprises 14 residues. Trimming cost V 6 bases and J 7 bases; bases outside gene matches: 6. CDR3 coding DNA: TGTGCCAGCAGTCCCGGGACAGGGGCACAGCCCCAGCATTTT. It specifies CASSPGTGAQPQHF.

A remark on this clonotype: A junction end diverges from the germline sequence, so it may reflect a read error. The chain links TRBV7-6 to TRBJ2-1; 9 bases are a match to TRBD2. This CDR3 region has 16 residues. CDR1 SGHVS and CDR2 FNYEAQ come from the germline V gene. CDR3 amino acids: CASSSAGTSSCNERFF. The CDR3 DNA reads as TGTGCCAGCAGCTCAGCCGGGACTAGCTCCTGCAATGAGCGGTTCTTC.

Written as DNA, the CDR3 is TGTGCCAGCGCCGGGACAGGGGAAGCTTTCTTT. It is translated as CASAGTGEAFF. The chain recombines TRBV25-1 with TRBJ1-1, with 9 bases matching TRBD1. This CDR3 comprises 11 residues. The germline gives CDR1 MGHDK, CDR2 SYGVNS. The junction had 3 bases not matched to a gene; V was cut back by 8 bases and J by 8 bases. Looking up the rest from reference TRBV25-1 and TRBJ1-1 gives the full variable domain: EADIYQTPRYLVIGTGKKITLECSQTMGHDKMYWYQQDPGMELHLIHYSYGVNSTEKGDLSSESTVSRIRTEHFPLTLESARPSHTSQYLCASAGTGEAFFGQGTRLTVV.

This clonotype was seen a handful of times. V usage is TRBV28 and J usage is TRBJ2-3; D perhaps matches TRBD2 (6 bases). This CDR3 is built from 15 residues. Germline V CDR1 and CDR2: MDHEN, SYDVKM. The V end was cut by 2 bases, the J end by 2 bases, with 11 bases between. CDR3 DNA sequence: TGTGCCAGCAGTTTAGACGGGGGTTACACAGATACGCAGTATTTT. Residues: CASSLDGGYTDTQYF.

This clonotype was counted a few times. V usage is TRBV7-9 and J usage is TRBJ1-2, with D perhaps matching TRBD1 (5 bases). Germline V gene sequence: CDR1 SEHNR, CDR2 FQNEAQ (reference sequence). This CDR3 has 14 residues. V lost 5 bases, J lost 5 bases, and 15 bases lay in between. This CDR3 is CASSGYQGVYGYTF. In nucleotides, the CDR3 is TGTGCCAGCAGCGGATATCAGGGAGTTTATGGCTACACCTTC.